Listed below are T cell receptor beta chains from one sample, sequenced in a study of blood T cell repertoires in COVID-19. Profiling relied on immunoSEQ multiplex PCR, and the TCRdb table lists in-frame clones only, not all of them. The table includes about 380,000 clones, 88% detected once. Source material: PBMCs or T cells enriched from blood (not recorded which). All receptors derive from a woman between 18 and 29 years old who had recovered from COVID-19. CDR3s leave out the opening cysteine and the closing phenylalanine or tryptophan.

J: TRBJ1-2; V: TRBV21-1; CDR3: ASSKVPPTGKNYGYT
J: TRBJ1-4; V: TRBV30; CDR3: AWNTRSLEKLF
J: TRBJ1-5; V: TRBV5-5; CDR3: ASSFTDSSNQPQH
J: TRBJ1-1; V: TRBV6-5; CDR3: ASSLGGRGQGTF
J: TRBJ1-6; V: TRBV5-4; CDR3: ASSTAGDNSPLH
J: TRBJ1-2; V: TRBV6-1; CDR3: ASSEKGQGGYT
J: TRBJ1-5; V: TRBV30; CDR3: AWGTVSNQPQH
J: TRBJ2-5; V: TRBV19; CDR3: ASKGLAGGQETQY
J: TRBJ2-1; V: TRBV24-1; CDR3: ATSLQGFNEQF
J: TRBJ2-3; V: TRBV9; CDR3: ASSGGWGLVPDTQY
J: TRBJ2-3; V: TRBV3-1/TRBV3-2; CDR3: ASSGLAGRNATDTQY
J: TRBJ1-6; V: TRBV4-2; CDR3: ASGKTADSYNSPLH
J: TRBJ1-4; V: TRBV28; CDR3: ASSSWTQGNEKLF
J: TRBJ2-7; V: TRBV7-8; CDR3: ASSPPGRGVLSYEQY
J: TRBJ1-5; V: TRBV18; CDR3: ASSPPGTGEPQH
J: TRBJ2-3; V: TRBV4-2; CDR3: ASSSRDRDTDTQY
J: TRBJ1-1; V: TRBV11-2; CDR3: ASSLTGEAF
J: TRBJ1-2; V: TRBV2; CDR3: ASSERQGDGYT
J: TRBJ2-4; V: TRBV11-2; CDR3: ASSLWQSPGVAKNIQY
J: TRBJ2-1; V: TRBV4-1; CDR3: ASSQDLGGDNEQF
J: TRBJ2-7; V: TRBV18; CDR3: ASSPMGTGGNEQY
J: TRBJ2-5; V: TRBV6-2/TRBV6-3; CDR3: ASSYSEPFWKTQY
J: TRBJ1-5; V: TRBV19; CDR3: ASNERASNQPQH
J: TRBJ1-5; V: TRBV5-5; CDR3: ASSFWEDQPQH
J: TRBJ2-6; V: TRBV25-1; CDR3: ASSFGGSGANVLT
J: TRBJ2-7; V: TRBV10-3; CDR3: AVQRGGAGEQY
J: TRBJ1-1; V: TRBV23-1; CDR3: ASSQSSVRGPTGAF
J: TRBJ2-6; V: TRBV28; CDR3: ASRPLRTDSGANVLT
J: TRBJ2-7; V: TRBV5-1; CDR3: ASSAGQSSYEQY
J: TRBJ2-7; V: TRBV18; CDR3: ASSPFLAGSNEQY
J: TRBJ1-1; V: TRBV2; CDR3: ASSGQLSIPAF
J: TRBJ2-5; V: TRBV3-1/TRBV3-2; CDR3: ASSHAGTSGIKETQY
J: TRBJ1-6; V: TRBV27; CDR3: ASSFWDRNSPLH
J: TRBJ1-5; V: TRBV5-1; CDR3: ASSPRGANNQPQH
J: TRBJ1-5; V: TRBV2; CDR3: ASGTEKGNQPQH
J: TRBJ1-1; V: TRBV30; CDR3: AWQDSNTEAF